This TCR beta chain was retrieved from a study of T cell responses to AZD1222 COVID-19 vaccine. This table comes from immunoSEQ multiplex PCR, and its TCRdb copy is limited to in-frame clones, with some not included. This table has under 70,000 clones, about 90% appearing once. CDR1 SGHNT and CDR2 YENEEA come from the germline V gene. The CDR3 has 16 amino acids. V gave up 1 base and J gave up 5 bases, with 16 bases separating them. V gene TRBV11-3 combines with J gene TRBJ2-3, with D hard to call. The TCR sequence derives from an adult in good health. The specimen comprised peripheral blood, sampled on day 0 of AZD1222 vaccination. The CDR3 DNA reads as TGTGCCAGCAGCTTAGTCGCCGGGTTCGTCGGAGATACGCAGTATTTT. Protein sequence: CASSLVAGFVGDTQYF.